This TCR beta chain was identified during a study of CD8 T cells in ankylosing spondylitis. Overall study results and limits: Disease-linked clones displayed a CD8+ phenotype and appeared relatively rarely in peripheral blood. It was reported that disease-linked clones were significantly enriched in matched ankylosing spondylitis synovial fluid. Some motif variants had been reported before (in reactive arthritis synovial fluid and blood).

The TCR beta libraries were generated through quantitative 5'-RACE incorporating molecular barcodes. TCRdb analysed the 5' RACE reads with MiXCR anew, one entry per CDR3 protein. The sample comprises more than 300,000 distinct CDR3 sequences, 11% of which are singletons, and 9.1% rests with the top ten. This clonotype appeared many times. Its target is not known. The CDR3 extends over 15 amino acids. Trimming left V 0 bases short and J 3 bases short, with 9 bases between. Germline V gives CDR1 MNHEY, CDR2 SVGAGI. The V call is TRBV6-5, the J call TRBJ2-4; D gene ambiguous. This receptor was identified in a female donor with ankylosing spondylitis or in good health (not recorded which). Sequencing was carried out using blood, either unsorted or a sorted T cell fraction (not recorded which). The CDR3 loop reads CASSYSPVGKNIQYF. CDR3 coding DNA: TGTGCCAGCAGTTACTCGCCGGTAGGCAAAAACATTCAGTACTTC.